The 13 T cell receptor beta chains presented below share a single source sample, sequenced in a study of T cells after yellow fever vaccination. TCRdb independently ran MiXCR on the 5' RACE reads; one entry per CDR3 protein. The table has 500,000 to 650,000 distinct CDR3 sequences, about a sixth seen once. The sample in question was PBMCs, obtained more than 4 days after the first yellow fever vaccination. These receptors were obtained from a man younger than 35 who received the YFV17D yellow fever vaccine.

This chain joins TRBV12-3 or TRBV12-4 and TRBJ1-1; 10 positions match TRBD1. The CDR3 covers 16 residues. V lost 6 bases to trimming and J lost 9 bases; unmatched junction nucleotides: 16. The CDR3 loop reads CASSSKGGQGPSKAFF. DNA of the CDR3: TGTGCCAGCAGCAGCAAGGGGGGACAGGGGCCTTCGAAAGCTTTCTTT.

This clonotype has a count of ten or more. The chain joins TRBV5-4 to TRBJ2-1; possibly TRBD1 or TRBD2 for D (6 bases each). Germline V gene lookup returns CDR1 SGHNT and CDR2 YYREEE (reference sequence). The CDR3 is made up of 15 amino acids. Between the trimmed V and J ends, which lost 4 bases and 1 base, there was a span of 12 bases. The CDR3 DNA sequence: TGTGCCAGCAGCCCAGGAGGGGGGTCCTACAATGAGCAGTTCTTC. Amino acid sequence: CASSPGGGSYNEQFF.

This clonotype was detected a few times. The rearrangement uses TRBV20-1 and TRBJ1-4; 8 bases align to TRBD1. The CDR3 has 15 residues. The V segment lost 0 bases and the J segment 4 bases; nucleotides outside the gene matches: 4. CDR1 DFQATT and CDR2 SNEGSKA come from the germline V gene (reference sequence). In DNA form, the CDR3 reads TGCAGTGCTAGAGATCCGGGACAGGTTAATGAAAAACTGTTTTTT. It codes for CSARDPGQVNEKLFF.

This clonotype has a handful of counts. The chain uses TRBV12-3 or TRBV12-4 and TRBJ2-5; D not resolved. The CDR3 runs 14 residues. Trimming pared 3 bases from V and 1 base from J, leaving 9 bases between. CDR3 sequence (DNA): TGTGCCAGCAGTTTTTCAGTGACCCAAGAGACCCAGTACTTC. This encodes CASSFSVTQETQYF.

This chain connects TRBV19 to TRBJ1-1; possible D gene TRBD1, 5 bases. Germline assignment: CDR1 LNHDA and CDR2 SQIVND (reference sequence). Trimming cost V 7 bases and J 6 bases, with 15 bases left between them. CDR3 size: 13 residues. This CDR3 reads CASISREVPEAFF. In DNA, the CDR3 is TGTGCCAGTATTTCCAGGGAAGTTCCTGAAGCTTTCTTT.

This clonotype was recorded a few times. The rearrangement joins TRBV4-2 to TRBJ2-3; D gene uncertain. CDR1 and CDR2 (germline): LGHNA, YNFKEQ. CDR3 length equals 13 residues. Trimming shortened V by 4 bases and J by 6 bases, and 11 bases separated the two germline ends. The CDR3 bases are TGTGCCAGCAGCCCCGGTGGTCGCGATACGCAGTATTTT. Its protein product is CASSPGGRDTQYF.

Ten or more counts support this clonotype. V and J are TRBV4-1 and TRBJ2-1; 9 bases match TRBD1. This CDR3 comprises 15 residues. The ends lost 3 bases at V and 3 bases at J; junction bases unmatched: 3. The germline V gene encodes CDR1 MGHRA and CDR2 YSYEKL. The DNA of the CDR3 is TGCGCCAGCAGCCAGGGACAGGGCGGCTACAATGAGCAGTTCTTC. Protein product: CASSQGQGGYNEQFF.

This chain links TRBV5-1 with TRBJ2-5; 8 bases align to TRBD1. The CDR3 has 14 amino acids. V lost 4 bases to trimming and J lost 3 bases; unmatched junction nucleotides: 5. Germline CDR1 and CDR2: SGHRS and YFSETQ. This CDR3 is CASSTGQGKETQYF. DNA of the CDR3: TGCGCCAGCAGCACAGGACAGGGAAAAGAGACCCAGTACTTC.

This clonotype was seen a single time. V is TRBV20-1 and J is TRBJ2-6; D might be TRBD1 (5 bases). This CDR3 contains 17 residues. V was clipped by 0 bases and J by 0 bases, with 12 bases between them. Looked up from germline, CDR1 is DFQATT and CDR2 is SNEGSKA (reference sequence). CDR3 loop: CSARDKGRNSGANVLTF. CDR3 nucleotide sequence: TGCAGTGCTAGAGATAAGGGGCGGAACTCTGGGGCCAACGTCCTGACTTTC.

The chain's CDR3 is CASSQATPDVGRYTF. As DNA, the CDR3 is TGTGCCAGCAGCCAAGCAACTCCGGACGTGGGGCGCTACACCTTC. The chain joins TRBV4-2 to TRBJ1-2; maybe TRBD1 (5 bases). Trimming stripped 1 base from V and 9 bases from J, with 18 bases between. This CDR3 comprises 15 residues. Germline loops: CDR1 LGHNA, CDR2 YNFKEQ.

At least ten counts were recorded for this clonotype. The chain employs TRBV19 and TRBJ1-2; tentatively, D is TRBD1 (5 bases). Trimming cost V 5 bases and J 4 bases, with 11 bases left between them. The CDR3 has 13 residues. Germline V gives CDR1 LNHDA, CDR2 SQIVND (reference sequence). The CDR3 spells CASSPGLGYGYTF. The CDR3 nucleotides read TGTGCCAGTAGTCCGGGACTGGGCTATGGCTACACCTTC. Full variable domain (rest looked up from reference TRBV19 and TRBJ1-2): DGGITQSPKYLFRKEGQNVTLSCEQNLNHDAMYWYRQDPGQGLRLIYYSQIVNDFQKGDIAEGYSVSREKKESFPLTVTSAQKNPTAFYLCASSPGLGYGYTFGSGTRLTVV.

V and J are TRBV7-6 and TRBJ1-4; no reliable D call. This CDR3 comprises 12 residues. Trimming left V 5 bases short and J 8 bases short, with 9 bases between. From germline, CDR1 is SGHVS and CDR2 FNYEAQ. In DNA, the CDR3 is TGTGCCAGCAGCCCGGACCGGGAAAAACTGTTTTTT. Residues: CASSPDREKLFF. The full variable domain, rest sourced from reference TRBV7-6 and TRBJ1-4, is GAGVSQSPRYKVTKRGQDVALRCDPISGHVSLYWYRQALGQGPEFLTYFNYEAQQDKSGLPNDRFSAERPEGSISTLTIQRTEQRDSAMYRCASSPDREKLFFGSGTQLSVL.

This clonotype was recorded a few times. V gene TRBV5-1 combines with J gene TRBJ2-1; the D is unclear. This CDR3 is built from 12 residues. V was pared by 5 bases and J by 5 bases, with 8 bases between. CDR1 is SGHRS, CDR2 YFSETQ, per germline. CDR3 sequence reads: CASREQNNEQFF. CDR3 nucleotide sequence: TGCGCCAGCAGGGAACAGAACAATGAGCAGTTCTTC.